Shown below are 5 T cell receptor beta chains from a single sample sequenced in a study of T cells after yellow fever vaccination. TCRdb re-analysed the 5' RACE reads in MiXCR, keeping a single row per CDR3 protein. The data show some 110,000 distinct CDR3 sequences, around 8% seen once. Sequences were derived from CD8+ T cells sorted from PBMCs, sampled 45 days after the yellow fever booster vaccination. Receptor source: a man aged 30-40 years who received the YFV17D yellow fever vaccine.

This clonotype occurred many times. The chain recombines TRBV10-2 with TRBJ2-7; D possibly matches TRBD1 or TRBD2 (6 bases each). The CDR3 is 13 residues long. Germline CDR1 is WSHSY and CDR2 is SAAADI. With 9 bases removed from V and 6 bases from J, the gap between germline ends came to 18 bases. CDR3: CASSSGEAGEQYF. The CDR3 nucleotides are TGCGCCAGTTCTTCAGGGGAGGCGGGCGAGCAGTACTTC.

This clonotype was found many times. V usage is TRBV6-2 or TRBV6-3 and J usage is TRBJ2-1; the D is unclear. The germline CDR1 and CDR2 sequences are MNHEY and SVGEGT. The CDR3 has 11 amino acids. Trimming removed 5 bases from V and 10 bases from J, with 9 bases in between. The CDR3 DNA follows: TGTGCCAGCAGTGGGCAGAGGGAGCAGTTCTTC. As protein: CASSGQREQFF.

This clonotype was seen more than once but under ten times. The chain uses TRBV6-5 and TRBJ2-7; D perhaps matches TRBD1 (5 bases). CDR3 length equals 16 residues. Germline-derived CDR1 and CDR2 are MNHEY and SVGAGI. V gave up 0 bases and J gave up 3 bases, with 15 bases separating them. DNA for the CDR3: TGTGCCAGCAGTTACTCACCTCCTCTAGGGGTCTACGAGCAGTACTTC. As protein: CASSYSPPLGVYEQYF.

This chain joins TRBV29-1 and TRBJ2-7; 13 bases align to TRBD2. With 6 bases clipped from V and 4 bases from J, the junction kept 6 bases outside the gene matches. The CDR3 has 14 amino acids. The germline V gene encodes CDR1 SQVTM and CDR2 ANQGSEA. The CDR3: CSVSTSGRAYEQYF. The CDR3 bases are TGCAGCGTCTCCACTAGCGGGAGGGCATACGAGCAGTACTTC.

In this sample, this clonotype turned up a few times. V gene TRBV19 combines with J gene TRBJ2-1; no definite D call. In germline, CDR1 is LNHDA, CDR2 SQIVND (reference sequence). The CDR3 is 13 amino acids. The CDR3 region has the DNA TGTGCGACATCCCATCTTGACGCGAATGAGCAGTTCTTC. Encoded protein: CATSHLDANEQFF. Full variable domain (rest looked up from reference TRBV19 and TRBJ2-1): DGGITQSPKYLFRKEGQNVTLSCEQNLNHDAMYWYRQDPGQGLRLIYYSQIVNDFQKGDIAEGYSVSREKKESFPLTVTSAQKNPTAFYLCATSHLDANEQFFGPGTRLTVL.